The 14 T cell receptor beta chains below come from one sample, sequenced in a study of T-cell memory formation after mild COVID-19. Each CDR3 protein gets one entry after TCRdb re-called the 5' RACE reads with MiXCR. The sample has 250,000 or so distinct CDR3 sequences, approximately 19% seen once. Sample: PBMCs or a T cell subset sorted from them (not recorded which). All receptors come from a man younger than 30 who had mild COVID-19 (a few samples of this study predate the infection). Cell type and time point are not known.

This clonotype occurred a few times. V usage is TRBV7-9 and J usage is TRBJ2-2, with 8 nucleotides matching TRBD2. Germline loops: CDR1 SEHNR, CDR2 FQNEAQ (reference sequence). J gave up 4 bases and V 4 bases, and 8 bases lay outside the gene matches. This CDR3 contains 16 residues. CDR3 bases: TGTGCCAGCAGCTCTCCCGGGGGGGCTTTCACCGGGGAGCTGTTTTTT. It encodes CASSSPGGAFTGELFF.

The chain carries TRBV7-3 and TRBJ2-1; TRBD1 matches at 7 bases. CDR3 size: 14 residues. Losses at the gene ends were 3 bases for V and 8 bases for J; bases not matched to a gene: 7. CDR1 is SGHTA and CDR2 is FQGTGA in the germline V gene. In DNA, the CDR3 is TGTGCCAGCAGCTTGAAGGGGGCTTTGGATGAGCAGTTCTTC. Translating it yields CASSLKGALDEQFF. Full variable domain (missing parts from reference TRBV7-3 and TRBJ2-1): GAGVSQTPSNKVTEKGKYVELRCDPISGHTALYWYRQSLGQGPEFLIYFQGTGAADDSGLPNDRFFAVRPEGSVSTLKIQRTERGDSAVYLCASSLKGALDEQFFGPGTRLTVL.

This clonotype was observed a handful of times. V gene TRBV3-1 combines with J gene TRBJ1-5; D not certain. The CDR3 runs to 14 residues. Germline assignment: CDR1 LGHDT and CDR2 YNNKEL (reference sequence). Trimming removed 0 bases from V and 6 bases from J, with 9 bases in between. CDR3 DNA sequence: TGTGCCAGCAGCCAAGAATCCTCTTCTCAGCCCCAGCATTTT. Its translation is CASSQESSSQPQHF.

This chain uses TRBV6-5 with TRBJ2-7; TRBD1 might be the D (5 bases). In germline, CDR1 is MNHEY, CDR2 SVGAGI. CDR3 size: 11 residues. The CDR3 DNA reads TGTGCAACCCAGGGTCCCTACGAGCAGTACTTC. Protein: CATQGPYEQYF.

The chain is built from TRBV18 and TRBJ2-5; TRBD1 matches 7 bases. Germline lookup yields CDR1 KGHSH and CDR2 LQKENI. The ends lost 3 bases at V and 4 bases at J; junction bases unmatched: 5. There are 14 residues in the CDR3. CDR3 sequence (DNA): TGTGCCAGCTCACCCACGACAGGGAGAGAGACCCAGTACTTC. The encoded protein is CASSPTTGRETQYF.

This clonotype appeared a few times. The chain combines TRBV5-1 with TRBJ2-6; D gene ambiguous. Germline-derived CDR1 and CDR2 are SGHRS and YFSETQ. V gave up 1 base and J gave up 0 bases, with 11 bases separating them. This CDR3 spans 17 amino acids. CDR3 DNA: TGCGCCAGCAGCTTGTATGGGTCACCCTCTGGGGCCAACGTCCTGACTTTC. Residues: CASSLYGSPSGANVLTF.

This clonotype has only a few counts. The chain recombines TRBV9 with TRBJ2-2, with D hard to call. This CDR3 is 13 amino acids long. V was pared by 3 bases and J by 1 base, with 4 bases between. The V gene's germline CDR1 is SGDLS and CDR2 YYNGEE. The CDR3 DNA is TGTGCCAGCAGCGGAAAGAACACCGGGGAGCTGTTTTTT. The encoded protein is CASSGKNTGELFF.

The J gene is TRBJ2-7, the V gene TRBV7-2, with 8 bases aligning to TRBD2. V trimming: 5 bases; J trimming: 2 bases; junction bases outside the gene matches: 5. CDR3 length: 14 amino acids. Germline V gene sequence: CDR1 SGHTA, CDR2 FQGNSA. For the CDR3, the DNA is TGTGCCAGCAGCCCTACTAGCGGCCCCTACGAGCAGTACTTC. Its translation is CASSPTSGPYEQYF. The full variable domain, in which reference TRBV7-2 and TRBJ2-7 provide the parts outside the CDR3, is GAGVSQSPSNKVTEKGKDVELRCDPISGHTALYWYRQSLGQGLEFLIYFQGNSAPDKSGLPSDRFSAERTGGSVSTLTIQRTQQEDSAVYLCASSPTSGPYEQYFGPGTRLTVT.

V usage is TRBV30 and J usage is TRBJ2-2, with D perhaps matching TRBD1 (6 bases). Trimming removed 4 bases from V and 6 bases from J, with 12 bases in between. CDR3 length equals 13 residues. The germline CDR1 and CDR2 sequences are GTSNPN and SVGIG (reference sequence). CDR3 sequence (DNA): TGTGCCTGGAACCTCAGGGGACCCGGGGAGCTGTTTTTT. Its protein is CAWNLRGPGELFF. Filled out from reference TRBV30 and TRBJ2-2, the complete variable domain reads SQTIHQWPATLVQPVGSPLSLECTVEGTSNPNLYWYRQAAGRGLQLLFYSVGIGQISSEVPQNLSASRPQDRQFILSSKKLLLSDSGFYLCAWNLRGPGELFFGEGSRLTVL.

The chain uses TRBV5-6 and TRBJ2-1; D is uncertain. V was pared by 4 bases and J by 1 base, with 9 bases between. Looked up from germline, CDR1 is SGHDT and CDR2 is YYEEEE. The CDR3 is 14 residues long. The CDR3 sequence is CASSRRRSYNEQFF. In DNA, the CDR3 is TGTGCCAGCAGCCGGCGAAGGTCCTACAATGAGCAGTTCTTC.

The V call is TRBV21-1, the J call TRBJ2-5; the listed D gene, TRBD2, was not tested against the DNA. TRBV21-1 is shown as a pseudogene. The CDR3 spans 18 residues. In DNA, the CDR3 is TGTGCCAGCAGCCCTGGGGACGCGGGAGGCCGTGGGGGACAGACCCAGTACTTC. Protein product: CASSPGDAGGRGGQTQYF.

This chain joins TRBV30 and TRBJ2-7; TRBD1 agrees at 7 bases. The CDR3 is 12 amino acids. The trim removed 3 bases at V and 9 bases at J, leaving 8 bases unmatched. Germline V gene sequence: CDR1 GTSNPN, CDR2 SVGIG (reference sequence). The CDR3 DNA follows: TGTGCCTGGAGGGAGACAGGGTGGGCGCAGTACTTC. Translating it yields CAWRETGWAQYF.

V gene TRBV29-1 combines with J gene TRBJ2-2, with 7 bases lining up with TRBD2. This CDR3 contains 16 residues. With 4 bases clipped from V and 3 bases from J, the junction kept 11 bases outside the gene matches. In germline, CDR1 is SQVTM, CDR2 ANQGSEA. As DNA, the CDR3 is TGCAGCGTTGGGCGGGGGAGCGGAGGACACACCGGGGAGCTGTTTTTT. Its protein product is CSVGRGSGGHTGELFF.

The V call is TRBV7-6, the J call TRBJ2-7; D is unresolved. V was trimmed by 0 bases and J by 2 bases, leaving 5 bases between them. Germline CDR1 SGHVS, CDR2 FNYEAQ. This CDR3 spans 13 amino acids. The CDR3 region has the DNA TGTGCCAGCAGCTTAGCCGCCACCTACGAGCAGTACTTC. Encoded protein: CASSLAATYEQYF.